These 12 T cell receptor beta chains originate from one sample sequenced in a study of PD-1 blockade in classical Hodgkin lymphoma (dated by TCRdb to 2018 to 2020). In light of the paper, this sample's time point label describes: newly diagnosed, previously untreated cHL patient sample. Library preparation used the immunoSEQ multiplex PCR assay. TCRdb took over this immuneACCESS table, retaining in-frame rearrangements with V and J assigned. Such tables are incomplete; in checked studies, under half of the missing clones stem from an unresolved V gene, and the remainder is unexplained. For this sample there are 17,000 or so clones; about nine tenths appear just once. Of the sample, 3.5% to 5% falls within the top ten clones. Sequenced input: peripheral blood mononuclear cells (PBMCs). All receptors derive from a human donor with classical Hodgkin lymphoma.

V usage is TRBV11-2 and J usage is TRBJ1-3, with D possibly matching TRBD1 (5 bases). CDR3 length: 16 residues. Trimming stripped 5 bases from V and 3 bases from J, with 17 bases between. Germline V gene lookup returns CDR1 SGHAT and CDR2 FQNNGV. The CDR3 DNA follows: TGTGCCAGCAGCCCTACGCAGGGTGCAATTGGAAACACCATATATTTT. It translates to CASSPTQGAIGNTIYF.

The rearrangement uses TRBV11-2 and TRBJ2-3, with TRBD2 matching over 13 bases. CDR3 length: 16 residues. V trimming: 5 bases; J trimming: 5 bases; junction bases outside the gene matches: 7. CDR1 and CDR2 from the germline V gene are SGHAT and FQNNGV. DNA for the CDR3: TGTGCCAGCAGCGCAGGACTAGCGGGAGCTGAAGATACGCAGTATTTT. It yields the protein CASSAGLAGAEDTQYF. Complete variable domain (other parts from reference TRBV11-2 and TRBJ2-3): EAGVAQSPRYKIIEKRQSVAFWCNPISGHATLYWYQQILGQGPKLLIQFQNNGVVDDSQLPKDRFSAERLKGVDSTLKIQPAKLEDSAVYLCASSAGLAGAEDTQYFGPGTRLTVL.

This clone was seen more than once but under ten times. The rearrangement uses TRBV11-3 and TRBJ2-3; D unresolved. Germline values: CDR1 SGHNT, CDR2 YENEEA. This CDR3 spans 13 amino acids. V lost 4 bases to trimming and J lost 8 bases, with 13 bases between them. CDR3 residues: CASSSQLASTQYF. Here the CDR3 DNA reads TGTGCCAGCAGCTCCCAACTCGCTAGTACGCAGTATTTT. Looking up the rest from reference TRBV11-3 and TRBJ2-3 gives the full variable domain: EAGVVQSPRYKIIEKKQPVAFWCNPISGHNTLYWYLQNLGQGPELLIRYENEEAVDDSQLPKDRFSAERLKGVDSTLKIQPAELGDSAVYLCASSSQLASTQYFGPGTRLTVL.

V usage is TRBV11-2 and J usage is TRBJ2-1; D is unresolved. The CDR3 covers 17 residues. Trimming shortened V by 0 bases and J by 1 base, and 13 bases separated the two germline ends. The V gene's germline CDR1 is SGHAT and CDR2 FQNNGV. CDR3 sequence (DNA): TGTGCCAGCAGCTTAGATCTGAAGGGTTTGTCCTACAATGAGCAGTTCTTC. This translates into CASSLDLKGLSYNEQFF.

The chain has TRBV19 and TRBJ2-3; D is ambiguous. Between the trimmed V and J ends, which lost 8 bases and 0 bases, there was a span of 12 bases. The CDR3 has 14 amino acids. CDR1 is LNHDA, CDR2 SQIVND, per germline (reference sequence). The CDR3 reads CASQVSSSTDTQYF. Here the CDR3 DNA reads TGTGCCAGTCAAGTGAGCTCTAGCACAGATACGCAGTATTTT.

The chain combines TRBV6-5 with TRBJ2-1; D gene uncertain. V shed 7 bases and J shed 0 bases, with 13 bases lying between them. Germline values: CDR1 MNHEY, CDR2 SVGAGI. The CDR3 is 15 residues long. The DNA for the CDR3 is TGTGCCAGCAATCAGGCCCCTATCTCCTACAATGAGCAGTTCTTC. Its protein product is CASNQAPISYNEQFF.

This rearrangement joins TRBV7-2 to TRBJ1-5; D is ambiguous. The CDR3 totals 13 residues. Looked up from germline, CDR1 is SGHTA and CDR2 is FQGNSA. V lost 11 bases, J lost 4 bases, and 15 bases lay in between. CDR3 loop: CACTPGRNQPQHF. DNA of the CDR3: TGTGCCTGCACCCCCGGGCGGAATCAGCCCCAGCATTTT.

The genes are TRBV7-8 and TRBJ1-1; 7 bases line up with TRBD1. CDR1 is SGHVS and CDR2 is FQNEAQ in the germline V gene. V shed 5 bases and J 1 base; nucleotides not matched to a gene: 4. This CDR3 region has 14 residues. Here the CDR3 DNA reads TGTGCCAGCAGCATAAGACAGGGGAACACTGAAGCTTTCTTT. Protein: CASSIRQGNTEAFF.

This chain links TRBV5-4 with TRBJ2-7; maybe TRBD1 (5 bases). The CDR3 contains 16 residues. V lost 2 bases to trimming and J lost 2 bases, with 17 bases between them. Germline lookup yields CDR1 SGHNT and CDR2 YYREEE (reference sequence). For the CDR3, the DNA is TGTGCCAGCAGCTTTCAAGGGGAACAGTATACCTACGAGCAGTACTTC. Its protein product is CASSFQGEQYTYEQYF.

The chain uses TRBV28 and TRBJ2-1; weak D call: TRBD2 (5 bases). Trimming stripped 2 bases from V and 4 bases from J, with 9 bases between. The length of the CDR3 is 14 residues. CDR1 and CDR2 (germline): MDHEN, SYDVKM. CDR3 sequence reads: CASSLVGNYNEQFF. In nucleotides, the CDR3 is TGTGCCAGCAGTTTAGTCGGGAATTACAATGAGCAGTTCTTC.

V and J are TRBV2 and TRBJ2-7; 8 bases map to TRBD1. Germline V gene lookup returns CDR1 SNHLY and CDR2 FYNNEI. V was clipped by 8 bases and J by 0 bases; unmatched bases: 12. CDR3 size: 16 residues. In DNA, the CDR3 is TGTGCCAGCGGTGGACAGGGAATATCCTTCTCCTACGAGCAGTACTTC. Its protein product is CASGGQGISFSYEQYF.

This clone came up a few times. The chain is built from TRBV4-3 and TRBJ2-3; 12 bases map to TRBD2. Trimming cost V 2 bases and J 4 bases; bases outside gene matches: 16. The germline CDR1 and CDR2 sequences are LGHNA and YSLEER. The CDR3 runs to 20 residues. CDR3 DNA: TGCGCCAGCAGCCAATCGACTAGCGGGAGTTGGGGTGCGGGAGCAGATACGCAGTATTTT. Translation: CASSQSTSGSWGAGADTQYF.